This entry concerns a single T cell receptor (beta chain). The clone's antigen remains unknown. Within one base of it there is no much larger clone, and no base qualities were kept. For sequencing of the TCRbeta CDR3 region, genomic DNA was extracted from the sorted cells. TCRbeta CDR3 regions were sequenced using the immunoSEQ Assay. This is the immuneACCESS table as TCRdb keeps it, with only in-frame sequences that have V and J called. A part of the clones is gone; compared with another copy, unresolved V genes explain less than half, and the rest is unexplained. In this sample the table shows around 140,000 clones, approximately 90% of which occur a single time. The top ten clonotypes cover approximately 0.99% of the sample. CDR1 MDHEN and CDR2 SYDVKM are derived from the germline V gene. Compared with germline, V lacks 4 bases and J lacks 5 bases; bases without a gene match: 10. Counted from cysteine to phenylalanine, this CDR3 has 17 amino acids. Just CDR3 DNA is preserved here, 51 bases in frame from base 1.

The trial excluded patients who had a history of autoimmune disease or who were on systemic immunosuppression. Peripheral blood for TCR sequencing was collected from all dose cohorts at baseline, on cycle 4 day 1, and on cycle 7 day 1. The samples were drawn from a first-in-human, open-label, multicenter phase I dose-escalation trial of ivuxolimab. The trial enrolled adults with locally advanced or metastatic head and neck squamous cell, hepatocellular, melanoma or renal cell carcinoma. Before TCR sequencing, CD4+ T cells and CD8+ T cells from peripheral blood were sorted into separate populations. These data belong to a study of OX40 agonist ivuxolimab in advanced cancers. At the level of the whole study: Ivuxolimab, which targeted the costimulatory receptor OX40 (CD134), was an agonistic, fully human IgG2 monoclonal antibody. Intravenous ivuxolimab was administered to patients every 2 weeks at six dose levels: 0.01, 0.1, 0.3, 1.5, 3 and 10 mg/kg. Of the roughly 51 patients in dose escalation, some 19 had hepatocellular carcinoma, approximately 15 had melanoma, 9 had renal cell carcinoma and 9 had head and neck cancer. The dose-escalation cohort was about 83% male with a mean age of about 60 years, ranging from roughly 20 to 80. Prior anti-PD-1, anti-PD-L1 or anti-CTLA-4 therapy was permitted, and checkpoint inhibitors had been received by about 36% of dose-escalation patients. Partial responses occurred in three dose-escalation patients, of whom one had hepatocellular carcinoma and two had cutaneous melanoma. Peripheral TCRbeta sequencing was intended to test whether TCR sequence diversity was altered and clonal T-cell expansion was caused by ivuxolimab. The paper describes the monotherapy dose-escalation part (N of about 52 patients) of the phase I trial of ivuxolimab.

Broad study findings and their caveats: Partial responders in the 0.1-3.0 mg/kg groups had among the lowest normalized peripheral clonal expansion, especially among CD8+ T cells. After ivuxolimab, CD8+ T cells had more expanded clones than CD4+ T cells on average. Low levels of normalized T-cell clonal expansion were also seen in some patients who did not respond. At doses from 0.1 to 3.0 mg/kg, clonal expansion was seen in both CD4+ and CD8+ blood T cells between baseline and week 6. The antigen specificity of the clonally expanded peripheral T cells was not determined.

The source was CD4+ or CD8+ T cells sorted from blood, collected in a trial of the OX40 agonist ivuxolimab. Recombination linked TRBV28 to TRBJ1-4, with 10 junctional bases fitting TRBD1. This sequence originates from an adult with an advanced solid tumor such as melanoma, head and neck, liver or kidney cancer. The nucleotide sequence is TGTGCCAGCAGTTCGTCCCGGGACAGGGGCCGGAATGAAAAACTGTTTTTT. Its protein product is CASSSSRDRGRNEKLFF.